This T cell receptor (beta chain) derives from a study of cytomegalovirus exposure and HLA in healthy donors (dated by TCRdb to 2016 to 2017). Notes on the research overall: An earlier analysis of a few hundred of the donors reported 276 Gb of sequence data and 117 million unique TCR beta sequences obtained from 150 million to 200 million T cells. An early release covering about 600 HLA-typed donors comprised 250 to 350 gigabases of sequencing data and around 80 million unique TCR sequences. Of the roughly 400 genotyped donors, more than 75% were placed in the genetic ancestry cluster associated with self-reported Caucasian donors. The study was designed to test whether signatures of past pathogen exposure could be identified by cataloging public T cell receptors. The study used immunosequencing to profile the T cell repertoires of 666 subjects and linked those repertoires to cytomegalovirus serostatus. In addition to the first cohort of about 650 subjects, a separate validation cohort of over 90 different subjects was used. To predict cytomegalovirus infection status, the study brought together high-throughput TCR immunosequencing, statistical association of individual TCRs with disease status, and machine learning. To study patterns of TCR occurrence, a later analysis re-analyzed previously published TCR beta repertoires from more than 550 donors and added high-resolution HLA genotyping. Rather than using new phenotypic data, the later analysis identified candidate immune exposures from TCR beta sequences and from how often those sequences occurred across donors. An earlier analysis of several hundred of the donors used high-throughput TCR beta sequencing to judge whether each TCR beta V gene segment behaved as functional or pseudogenic. Donor age, sex, ethnicity and CMV serostatus were compiled together with the repertoire data. Genome-wide SNP genotypes for about 65% of the 666 donors were used in a later genetic analysis, which treated that subset as a discovery cohort. Every discovery cohort repertoire had been produced on one sequencing platform. Both class I and class II loci were covered by HLA typing, at four-digit resolution. Typing coverage varied by locus: about 629-630 donors for A, B, C, DRB1 and DQB1; approximately 500 for DQA1; around 570 for DPA1; around 490 for DPB1. Because of strong linkage in the cohort, five DR-DQ haplotypes were treated as single units for association and clustering. Across 300 to 500 genotyped donors of the cohort, an average of about 240,000 unique TCR beta nucleotide sequences per donor were sequenced, and roughly 20% of those sequences were non-productive. What the research found in general, with its limitations: An earlier analysis of some 560 of the donors showed that most TCR beta V segments appeared in productive rearrangements either about 87% or about 30% of the time, which broadly matched IMGT annotations. Sequencing depth was assumed to be roughly uniform across donors in the presence/absence analyses, though that assumption may not hold. The classifier was reported to diagnose cytomegalovirus status with high specificity and sensitivity in both the original and validation cohorts. A further reported finding was that TCR beta sequences accurately predicted the HLA-A and HLA-B alleles for most subjects in the first cohort. The authors suggested that the approach could potentially be generalized to other disease states and immunological phenotypes. In a later analysis, several top co-occurrence clusters were reported to appear linked to parvovirus B19, influenza, CMV and Epstein-Barr virus. A later genetic analysis associated a missense DCLRE1C variant with V-gene and J-gene trimming of TCR beta chains, and an independent cohort replicated the association. Strong co-occurrence of HLA alleles, especially DR and DQ, made assigning TCR associations to individual alleles difficult. In vitro tests confirmed that a few of the cytomegalovirus-associated TCR beta chains recognize cytomegalovirus antigens. Most TCR sequences were seen in very few donors, while some public TCRs were found in many individuals. In a later genetic analysis, fewer N-insertions in productive TCRs were reported among donors in an Asian-associated ancestry cluster than the roughly 700-donor mean. The cohort was sequenced for TCR beta chains only, and without alpha or paired-chain data the features that could be detected were limited. A later analysis found that most CMV-associated TCR beta chains appeared HLA-restricted, with HLA associations seemingly driven largely by CMV exposure. In a later analysis, some 18,000 TCR beta sequences were associated with specific HLA alleles at a false discovery rate of 0.05. For the cohort, immune exposure information was limited to CMV serostatus. The earlier analysis of approximately 590 of the donors excluded roughly 17 rarely observed V segments, including chromosome 9 orphons, because counts were too low. A cluster of highly shared sequence variants was judged likely to be a technical artifact of the sequencing pipeline. A later analysis found that TCR association rates varied across HLA loci, with DRB1 alleles showing the most associated TCRs and HLA-C alleles the fewest. The study listed approximately 150 TCR beta chains as associated with cytomegalovirus. In a later analysis, HLA-associated TCR beta chains were found to be more clonally expanded and to have lower generation probabilities than equally common non-associated chains. HLA typing was unavailable for some donors at each locus, so association tests used only the typed subset. Linkage disequilibrium might explain the correlated functional status among segregating V segments, but an unknown experimental factor could not be ruled out.

The library was built by means of the immunoSEQ multiplex PCR assay. The multiplex PCR relied on a mix of 60 forward primers for TCR Vbeta segments and 13 reverse primers for TCR Jbeta segments. The CDR3 region of rearranged TCR beta genes was amplified from genomic DNA with a multiplex PCR assay. On the Illumina HiSeq System, the amplified TCR beta libraries were sequenced as 87-base-pair reads. Turning to the authors' computational methods: In a later analysis, some 80 million unique TCR beta chains were counted across the approximately 640 repertoires, and about 10 million of these chains were shared by at least two donors. To remove PCR and sequencing errors, raw reads were error-corrected and collapsed into unique sequences using a nearest-neighbor algorithm that merged closely related sequences. CDR3 sequences were aligned to IMGT reference sequences to assign V, D and J gene segments. Each retained sequence needed at least a six-nucleotide match to both a V gene segment and a J gene segment. A rearrangement counted as productive if the CDR3 had no stop codons and remained in frame with V and J, and every other rearrangement counted as non-productive. Following IMGT convention, CDR3 was defined as the stretch from the second conserved V-encoded cysteine to the conserved J-encoded phenylalanine. The earlier analysis of fewer than 750 of the donors excluded sequences that lacked an unambiguous match to a single V gene segment. An earlier analysis of several hundred of the donors called V segments functional above 56.7% productive rearrangements and segregating when the between-donor standard deviation exceeded 5%. A statistical classification framework was built to diagnose cytomegalovirus status from the catalog of TCR beta chain sequences. In a later analysis, V and J genes were assigned by comparing TCR nucleotide sequences against IMGT/GENE-DB human TR gene sequences. Using the TCRdist pipeline, a later analysis assigned CDR3 sequences along with most-parsimonious VDJ recombination scenarios. In a later analysis, each TCR beta chain was defined by its CDR3 amino acid sequence together with its V-gene family, and reads lacking a unique V-gene family were excluded. As a way to deal with suspected cross-contamination and a sequencing artifact, a later analysis dropped more than 500 nucleotide sequences that were highly shared and had low generation probability. For each public chain, a later analysis derived a clonal expansion index from normalized ranks of inferred template counts within each repertoire. Generation probabilities in a later analysis came from a VDJ recombination model fitted to out-of-frame rearrangements, and those results were checked against IGoR. Hypergeometric tests were used in a later analysis to score TCR-TCR, TCR-HLA and TCR-CMV co-occurrence, with a repertoire-size bias correction applied to the TCR pairs. To estimate false discovery rates, a later analysis permuted the HLA or CMV assignments 20 times. In a later analysis, co-occurring TCRs were grouped using DBSCAN, and TCRdist sequence similarity was added for clustering within HLA-allele-positive subsets. For co-occurrence clustering, repertoires with fewer than 30,000 or more than 120,000 public chains were excluded, along with about five repertoires with anomalous nucleotide sharing. TCRdb stores this immuneACCESS table with in-frame sequences only. Part of the clones is absent; in the studies checked, under half of the shortfall reflects unresolved V genes, and no reason is known for the rest. V and J calls and clone size are given by that table; D and trimming were obtained from the DNA. Across this sample there are roughly 150,000 clones, with roughly four fifths seen only once. 2% of the sample is in the top ten clones.

This clone was observed a few times. Its cognate antigen has yet to be identified. Qualities for individual bases were not recorded, and no much larger clone is one base off. The cohort consisted of more than 650 healthy bone marrow donors. Cohort members were all nominally healthy when sampled, although unrecorded immune exposures were likely present. The donor tested CMV seronegative and was one of the 352 seronegative cohort members. A peripheral blood sample was collected from each donor, and TCR beta sequencing was performed on peripheral blood mononuclear cells. The Qiagen DNeasy Blood Extraction Kit was used to extract genomic DNA from the blood cell samples. The receptor's source is a man younger than 40 in good health and CMV-seronegative. The specimen was PBMCs.

CDR3 protein: CASSLDLGTGYNEQYF. The sequenced DNA is TGTGCCAGCAGCTTAGATCTCGGGACAGGGTACAACGAGCAGTACTTC. Recombination connected TRBV11-2 to TRBJ2-7; 9 central bases correspond to TRBD1. The CDR3 covers 16 residues, taking in both the cysteine and the phenylalanine. Here the CDR3 DNA is all that survives: 48 bases in frame from base 1. CDR1 SGHAT and CDR2 FQNNGV are derived from the germline V gene. The germline V and J ends show losses of 0 bases and 5 bases respectively, and no gene match explains 8 bases of the junction.